Listed below are T cell receptor beta chains from one sample, sequenced in a study of vaccination effects on CD4 cells after COVID-19. Repertoires were generated with immunoSEQ multiplex PCR, while TCRdb's copy carries only in-frame clones and drops some. The table includes about 40,000 clones, about 63% detected once. These receptors lack a known antigen. This sample comprised CD4+ T cells from PBMCs cultured without peptide, obtained after COVID-19 vaccination. These receptors were obtained from a human donor who received a COVID-19 vaccine. The CDR3 runs from the conserved cysteine through the conserved F or W. D genes are given only for firm matches. A clone size is listed for some rows: how often the clone was seen (once, few, many), or a class if it is expanded.

len: 14
abundance: -
d_gene: -
j_gene: TRBJ2-3
v_gene: TRBV7-9
CDR3aa: CASGLALGTDTQYF
CDR3nt: TGTGCCAGCGGGCTAGCGCTCGGCACAGATACGCAGTATTTT

len: 15
abundance: few
d_gene: -
j_gene: TRBJ1-2
v_gene: TRBV30
CDR3aa: CAWSVLFRVGSGYTF
CDR3nt: TGTGCCTGGAGTGTACTGTTTAGGGTTGGGTCTGGCTACACCTTC

len: 14
abundance: few
d_gene: TRBD1
j_gene: TRBJ1-1
v_gene: TRBV10-3
CDR3aa: CAIRGDSAGIGAFF
CDR3nt: TGTGCCATCAGGGGGGACAGTGCCGGAATCGGAGCTTTCTTT

len: 17
abundance: -
d_gene: -
j_gene: TRBJ1-3
v_gene: TRBV7-8
CDR3aa: CASSLGWTNGGGNTIYF
CDR3nt: TGTGCCAGCAGCTTAGGTTGGACCAATGGAGGTGGAAACACCATATATTTT

len: 15
abundance: -
d_gene: -
j_gene: TRBJ1-6
v_gene: TRBV5-5
CDR3aa: CASSFSWANNSPLHF
CDR3nt: TGTGCCAGCAGCTTTTCATGGGCAAACAATTCACCCCTCCACTTT

len: 14
abundance: -
d_gene: TRBD2
j_gene: TRBJ2-5
v_gene: TRBV5-1
CDR3aa: CASSLAGGTETQYF
CDR3nt: TGCGCCAGCAGCCTAGCGGGGGGAACGGAGACCCAGTACTTC

len: 15
abundance: once
d_gene: TRBD1
j_gene: TRBJ2-3
v_gene: TRBV5-6
CDR3aa: CASSFGTVGTDTQYF
CDR3nt: TGTGCCAGCAGCTTTGGGACAGTAGGCACAGATACGCAGTATTTT

len: 16
abundance: -
d_gene: -
j_gene: TRBJ1-1
v_gene: TRBV5-4
CDR3aa: CASSSGRTSLNTEAFF
CDR3nt: TGTGCCAGCAGCTCGGGGAGGACCAGTCTGAACACTGAAGCTTTCTTT

len: 16
abundance: -
d_gene: TRBD1
j_gene: TRBJ2-7
v_gene: TRBV11-1
CDR3aa: CASSPGGQLLSYEQYF
CDR3nt: TGTGCCAGCAGCCCAGGGGGTCAGCTACTATCCTACGAGCAGTACTTC

len: 13
abundance: -
d_gene: TRBD2
j_gene: TRBJ2-7
v_gene: TRBV5-4
CDR3aa: CASSSGTSGEQYF
CDR3nt: TGTGCCAGCAGCTCCGGGACTAGCGGCGAGCAGTACTTC

len: 14
abundance: -
d_gene: TRBD2
j_gene: TRBJ2-7
v_gene: TRBV5-4
CDR3aa: CASSLDREGHEQYF
CDR3nt: TGTGCCAGCAGCTTGGACCGGGAGGGCCACGAGCAGTACTTC

len: 14
abundance: few
d_gene: -
j_gene: TRBJ2-7
v_gene: TRBV5-1
CDR3aa: CASRTGTPSTGQYF
CDR3nt: TGCGCCAGCAGAACCGGGACACCATCTACTGGGCAGTACTTC

len: 14
abundance: -
d_gene: -
j_gene: TRBJ1-2
v_gene: TRBV11-2
CDR3aa: CASSIMVEGDGYTF
CDR3nt: TGTGCCAGCAGCATAATGGTCGAGGGGGACGGCTACACCTTC

len: 16
abundance: -
d_gene: -
j_gene: TRBJ1-3
v_gene: TRBV18
CDR3aa: CASSSKNRVVGNTIYF
CDR3nt: TGTGCCAGCTCATCCAAAAACAGGGTGGTTGGAAACACCATATATTTT

len: 11
abundance: -
d_gene: -
j_gene: TRBJ2-7
v_gene: TRBV7-2
CDR3aa: CASSNSYEQYF
CDR3nt: TGTGCCAGCAGCAACAGCTACGAGCAGTACTTC

len: 19
abundance: few
d_gene: TRBD2
j_gene: TRBJ2-7
v_gene: TRBV5-1
CDR3aa: CASSLFLSSGRASSYEQYF
CDR3nt: TGCGCCAGCAGCTTGTTTTTGAGTAGCGGGAGGGCCAGCTCCTACGAGCAGTACTTC

len: 14
abundance: -
d_gene: -
j_gene: TRBJ2-6
v_gene: TRBV7-8
CDR3aa: CASSLRGGANVLTF
CDR3nt: TGTGCCAGCAGCCTACGGGGGGGGGCCAACGTCCTGACTTTC

len: 15
abundance: few
d_gene: -
j_gene: TRBJ1-1
v_gene: TRBV6-6
CDR3aa: CASRESQGGSTEAFF
CDR3nt: TGTGCCAGCAGAGAGTCGCAGGGAGGGAGCACTGAAGCTTTCTTT

len: 13
abundance: -
d_gene: -
j_gene: TRBJ1-1
v_gene: TRBV29-1
CDR3aa: CSVLPLRNTEAFF
CDR3nt: TGCAGCGTTCTTCCCCTTAGGAACACTGAAGCTTTCTTT

len: 15
abundance: -
d_gene: -
j_gene: TRBJ2-2
v_gene: TRBV5-1
CDR3aa: CASSLRTPSTGELFF
CDR3nt: TGCGCCAGCAGCCTCAGGACACCTAGCACCGGGGAGCTGTTTTTT

len: 16
abundance: -
d_gene: -
j_gene: TRBJ2-3
v_gene: TRBV6-2/TRBV6-3
CDR3aa: CASSYGEADSTDTQYF
CDR3nt: TGTGCCAGCAGTTACGGGGAGGCAGATAGCACAGATACGCAGTATTTT

len: 14
abundance: -
d_gene: -
j_gene: TRBJ1-2
v_gene: TRBV19
CDR3aa: CASSIGQGNYGYTF
CDR3nt: TGTGCCAGTAGTATAGGTCAGGGAAACTATGGCTACACCTTC

len: 16
abundance: -
d_gene: TRBD1
j_gene: TRBJ1-5
v_gene: TRBV3-1/TRBV3-2
CDR3aa: CASSRGQGVGNQPQHF
CDR3nt: TGTGCCAGCAGCCGGGGACAGGGAGTGGGCAATCAGCCCCAGCATTTT

len: 14
abundance: -
d_gene: -
j_gene: TRBJ1-1
v_gene: TRBV18
CDR3aa: CASSPLAKDTEAFF
CDR3nt: TGTGCCAGCTCACCACTAGCTAAAGACACTGAAGCTTTCTTT

len: 15
abundance: -
d_gene: -
j_gene: TRBJ1-5
v_gene: TRBV5-1
CDR3aa: CASSLGGVSNQPQHF
CDR3nt: TGCGCCAGCAGCTTGGGCGGTGTTAGCAATCAGCCCCAGCATTTT

len: 16
abundance: few
d_gene: TRBD1
j_gene: TRBJ2-2
v_gene: TRBV5-1
CDR3aa: CASSLNRGQATGELFF
CDR3nt: TGCGCCAGCAGCTTAAACAGGGGGCAGGCCACCGGGGAGCTGTTTTTT

len: 15
abundance: -
d_gene: -
j_gene: TRBJ1-1
v_gene: TRBV6-5
CDR3aa: CASSYKGQGMTEAFF
CDR3nt: TGTGCCAGCAGTTACAAGGGACAAGGTATGACTGAAGCTTTCTTT

len: 15
abundance: once
d_gene: TRBD1
j_gene: TRBJ1-3
v_gene: TRBV7-9
CDR3aa: CASSPRTGSGNTIYF
CDR3nt: TGTGCCAGCAGTCCAAGGACAGGCTCTGGAAACACCATATATTTT

len: 11
abundance: -
d_gene: -
j_gene: TRBJ2-7
v_gene: TRBV29-1
CDR3aa: CSVDRLGEQYF
CDR3nt: TGCAGCGTCGACCGACTAGGTGAGCAGTACTTC

len: 15
abundance: -
d_gene: -
j_gene: TRBJ2-1
v_gene: TRBV7-7
CDR3aa: CASSWGPAGYNEQFF
CDR3nt: TGTGCCAGCAGTTGGGGCCCGGCGGGGTACAATGAGCAGTTCTTC

len: 13
abundance: -
d_gene: -
j_gene: TRBJ2-2
v_gene: TRBV2
CDR3aa: CASLQGDTGELFF
CDR3nt: TGTGCCAGCCTACAGGGAGACACCGGGGAGCTGTTTTTT

len: 18
abundance: -
d_gene: TRBD2
j_gene: TRBJ2-2
v_gene: TRBV4-1
CDR3aa: CASSQVGRRGGMTGELFF
CDR3nt: TGCGCCAGCAGCCAAGTAGGGAGACGGGGGGGCATGACCGGGGAGCTGTTTTTT

len: 13
abundance: -
d_gene: -
j_gene: TRBJ1-1
v_gene: TRBV7-9
CDR3aa: CASSLLENTEAFF
CDR3nt: TGTGCCAGCAGCTTATTGGAGAACACTGAAGCTTTCTTT

len: 10
abundance: -
d_gene: -
j_gene: TRBJ2-5
v_gene: TRBV7-9
CDR3aa: CASSSETQYF
CDR3nt: TGTGCCAGCAGCTCGGAGACCCAGTACTTC

len: 11
abundance: few
d_gene: -
j_gene: TRBJ1-6
v_gene: TRBV2
CDR3aa: CASSPNSPLHF
CDR3nt: TGTGCCAGCAGTCCGAATTCACCCCTCCACTTT

len: 13
abundance: once
d_gene: -
j_gene: TRBJ2-5
v_gene: TRBV6-2/TRBV6-3
CDR3aa: CASSPIRSETQYF
CDR3nt: TGTGCCAGCAGTCCAATAAGATCGGAGACCCAGTACTTC

len: 16
abundance: few
d_gene: -
j_gene: TRBJ2-3
v_gene: TRBV10-1
CDR3aa: CASSESIGGSTDTQYF
CDR3nt: TGCGCCAGCAGTGAGTCGATAGGCGGGAGCACAGATACGCAGTATTTT

len: 13
abundance: -
d_gene: -
j_gene: TRBJ1-1
v_gene: TRBV18
CDR3aa: CASSGDMNTEAFF
CDR3nt: TGTGCCAGCTCAGGGGACATGAACACTGAAGCTTTCTTT

len: 13
abundance: -
d_gene: -
j_gene: TRBJ2-1
v_gene: TRBV11-2
CDR3aa: CASSLDRAREQFF
CDR3nt: TGTGCCAGCAGCTTAGATCGGGCCCGTGAGCAGTTCTTC

len: 13
abundance: -
d_gene: TRBD2
j_gene: TRBJ2-1
v_gene: TRBV6-6
CDR3aa: CASSPSTGREQFF
CDR3nt: TGTGCCAGCAGTCCCTCGACCGGGAGGGAGCAGTTCTTC

len: 14
abundance: -
d_gene: -
j_gene: TRBJ2-3
v_gene: TRBV18
CDR3aa: CASLQGIGQDTQYF
CDR3nt: TGTGCCAGCCTACAGGGAATCGGACAAGATACGCAGTATTTT

len: 15
abundance: -
d_gene: -
j_gene: TRBJ2-3
v_gene: TRBV3-1/TRBV3-2
CDR3aa: CASSPRSRGGDTQYF
CDR3nt: TGTGCCAGCAGCCCACGATCGAGGGGGGGAGATACGCAGTATTTT

len: 14
abundance: -
d_gene: -
j_gene: TRBJ1-5
v_gene: TRBV2
CDR3aa: CASSDRDSNQPQHF
CDR3nt: TGTGCCAGCAGCGATAGAGATAGCAATCAGCCCCAGCATTTT

len: 15
abundance: once
d_gene: TRBD1
j_gene: TRBJ1-6
v_gene: TRBV18
CDR3aa: CASSPGTGNFSPLHF
CDR3nt: TGTGCCAGCTCACCCGGGACAGGGAATTTCTCACCCCTCCACTTT

len: 18
abundance: -
d_gene: TRBD1
j_gene: TRBJ1-1
v_gene: TRBV18
CDR3aa: CASSPVADRGAGGTEAFF
CDR3nt: TGTGCCAGCTCACCAGTCGCGGACAGGGGCGCCGGGGGCACTGAAGCTTTCTTT

len: 16
abundance: -
d_gene: -
j_gene: TRBJ2-5
v_gene: TRBV15
CDR3aa: CATSRGERASQETQYF
CDR3nt: TGTGCCACCAGCCGAGGTGAGAGGGCGTCCCAAGAGACCCAGTACTTC

len: 12
abundance: -
d_gene: -
j_gene: TRBJ2-5
v_gene: TRBV12-3/TRBV12-4
CDR3aa: CASSSYRETQYF
CDR3nt: TGTGCCAGCAGTTCCTATAGGGAGACCCAGTACTTC

len: 14
abundance: -
d_gene: TRBD2
j_gene: TRBJ2-5
v_gene: TRBV7-8
CDR3aa: CASSLQGGQETQYF
CDR3nt: TGTGCCAGCAGCTTGCAGGGAGGGCAAGAGACCCAGTACTTC

len: 14
abundance: -
d_gene: TRBD1
j_gene: TRBJ1-6
v_gene: TRBV6-2/TRBV6-3
CDR3aa: CASSFGTENSPLHF
CDR3nt: TGTGCCAGCAGTTTTGGGACAGAGAATTCACCCCTCCACTTT

len: 16
abundance: -
d_gene: -
j_gene: TRBJ2-2
v_gene: TRBV6-5
CDR3aa: CASSYSTGTNTGELFF
CDR3nt: TGTGCCAGCAGTTACTCTACAGGGACGAACACCGGGGAGCTGTTTTTT

len: 15
abundance: -
d_gene: -
j_gene: TRBJ1-1
v_gene: TRBV5-1
CDR3aa: CASSLEGFGRTEAFF
CDR3nt: TGCGCCAGCAGCTTGGAAGGGTTCGGAAGGACTGAAGCTTTCTTT

len: 15
abundance: -
d_gene: -
j_gene: TRBJ2-7
v_gene: TRBV3-1/TRBV3-2
CDR3aa: CASSSGTPFSYEQYF
CDR3nt: TGTGCCAGCAGTTCCGGGACACCCTTTTCCTACGAGCAGTACTTC

len: 14
abundance: -
d_gene: TRBD2
j_gene: TRBJ2-3
v_gene: TRBV10-3
CDR3aa: CAISRLAGTDTQYF
CDR3nt: TGTGCCATCAGCCGACTAGCGGGGACAGATACGCAGTATTTT

len: 15
abundance: -
d_gene: -
j_gene: TRBJ2-5
v_gene: TRBV5-4
CDR3aa: CASSPSSGFRETQYF
CDR3nt: TGTGCCAGCAGCCCCTCTTCAGGGTTTCGAGAGACCCAGTACTTC

len: 16
abundance: -
d_gene: -
j_gene: TRBJ1-3
v_gene: TRBV10-3
CDR3aa: CAISESTGGTGNTIYF
CDR3nt: TGTGCCATCAGTGAGTCGACGGGAGGCACGGGAAACACCATATATTTT